This T cell receptor (beta chain) stems from a study of T cell changes during pregnancy in multiple sclerosis. Some clones are missing from TCRdb's copy, which holds only in-frame ones; the method was immunoSEQ multiplex PCR. The table has tens of thousands of clones, 80% to 95% seen once; the top ten hold about 2%. The V gene's germline CDR1 is MDHEN and CDR2 SYDVKM. Trimming cost V 6 bases and J 7 bases; bases outside gene matches: 6. The CDR3 has 13 amino acids. V and J are TRBV28 and TRBJ1-5, with 7 nucleotides matching TRBD1. This receptor was identified in a female donor with multiple sclerosis, enrolled in a pregnancy study. Sequences were derived from peripheral blood, sampled in the second trimester of pregnancy. The CDR3 DNA reads TGTGCCAGCAGACCTCCAGGGGGACAGCCCCAGCATTTT. This codes for CASRPPGGQPQHF.